This TCR beta chain was observed in a study of OX40 agonist ivuxolimab in advanced cancers. This clone showed up just once. Peripheral blood came from all dose cohorts at three timepoints. The assay was immunoSEQ multiplex PCR, and TCRdb's table has in-frame clones only and misses some. This sample has about 82,000 clones, with more than 90% found just once. The trim removed 3 bases at V and 4 bases at J, leaving 10 bases unmatched. The CDR3 contains 16 residues. The sample in question was CD4+ or CD8+ T cells sorted from blood, obtained in a trial of the OX40 agonist ivuxolimab. The V and J genes are TRBV5-3 and TRBJ2-3, with 8 nucleotides matching TRBD2. TRBV5-3 is an open reading frame, and its role is uncertain. The clonotype was recovered from an adult with an advanced solid tumor such as melanoma, head and neck, liver or kidney cancer. The CDR3 DNA reads as TGTGCCAGAAGCTCCCCCTCAAGCGGGAGTTCAGATACGCAGTATTTT. It encodes CARSSPSSGSSDTQYF.